A selection of T cell receptor beta chains follows, all from one sample in a study of blood T cell repertoires in COVID-19. The method was immunoSEQ multiplex PCR; TCRdb's version includes in-frame clones alone and lacks a portion of them. Of roughly 130,000 clones detected, about nine tenths appear once; the ten largest clones hold roughly 3.7%. Specimen: peripheral blood. Receptors were obtained from a man aged 45-65 years with active COVID-19. CDR3s include the opening cysteine and the closing phenylalanine or tryptophan. The D gene is left open where the match is weak. Not all rows give a size; the values are once, few, many and, for expanded clones, a class.

>NA|TRBJ1-6|NA|TRBV5-4
CASSLDRSGSPLHF
TGTGCCAGCAGCTTGGACCGGTCTGGTTCACCCCTCCACTTT
>NA|TRBJ1-2|NA|TRBV28
CASSLDRPYGYTF
TGTGCCAGCAGTCTCGACAGACCCTATGGCTACACCTTC
>TRBD1|TRBJ1-1|NA|TRBV30
CAWRGQGKTEAFF
TGTGCCTGGAGGGGACAGGGGAAAACTGAAGCTTTCTTT
>NA|TRBJ1-2|NA|TRBV18
CASSSTTVYTGYTF
TGTGCCAGCTCATCGACGACAGTTTACACTGGCTACACCTTC
>TRBD2|TRBJ2-5|NA|TRBV7-3
CASSLMGAGATETQYF
TGTGCCAGCAGCTTAATGGGAGCGGGGGCCACAGAGACCCAGTACTTC
>TRBD2|TRBJ2-5|NA|TRBV5-4
CASSLARSGRETQYF
TGTGCCAGCAGCTTGGCCCGGAGCGGGAGAGAGACCCAGTACTTC
>NA|TRBJ1-6|NA|TRBV19
CASSPRQVPSSYNSPLHF
TGTGCCAGTAGTCCAAGACAGGTCCCTAGCTCCTATAATTCACCCCTCCACTTT
>TRBD1|TRBJ1-2|NA|TRBV10-3
CAITQGANYGYTF
TGTGCCATCACCCAGGGGGCCAACTATGGCTACACCTTC
>TRBD2|TRBJ2-3|NA|TRBV4-2
CASSQQTSGAPDTQYF
TGTGCCAGCAGCCAGCAAACTAGCGGGGCCCCAGATACGCAGTATTTT
>TRBD2|TRBJ2-5|NA|TRBV19
CASSMGGETQYF
TGTGCCAGTAGTATGGGAGGGGAGACCCAGTACTTC
>TRBD1|TRBJ1-6|NA|TRBV6-5
CASRSGQGYSPLHF
TGTGCCAGCAGGTCGGGACAGGGTTATTCACCCCTCCACTTT
>TRBD1|TRBJ1-1|NA|TRBV5-4
CASSLGQGYTEAFF
TGTGCCAGCAGCTTAGGACAGGGGTACACTGAAGCTTTCTTT
>NA|TRBJ2-3|once|TRBV2
CASSEAIGRYTDTQYF
TGTGCCAGCAGTGAAGCTATAGGCAGGTACACAGATACGCAGTATTTT
>NA|TRBJ1-4|NA|TRBV7-9
CASSSHEGQNEKLFF
TGTGCCAGCAGTTCCCACGAAGGACAAAATGAAAAACTGTTTTTT
>NA|TRBJ1-2|NA|TRBV19
CASSPLEGNGYTF
TGTGCCAGTAGTCCCCTCGAGGGCAATGGCTACACCTTC
>NA|TRBJ1-1|NA|TRBV4-1
CASSQDFDSMNTEAFF
TGCGCCAGCAGCCAAGATTTTGACAGTATGAACACTGAAGCTTTCTTT